This is a list of T cell receptor beta chains from one sample in a study of cytomegalovirus exposure and HLA in healthy donors. Only in-frame clones appear in the TCRdb table, and some are missing; sequencing was by immunoSEQ multiplex PCR. This sample yields 94,000 or so clones, of which about two thirds are seen a single time; under 8.5% belongs to the top ten. Material for sequencing was PBMCs. The receptors originated from a man in his 60s in good health and CMV-seronegative. Both conserved end residues are part of each CDR3. A D gene is named only where the DNA matches it firmly. Clone sizes are given selectively: once, few, many, or a class where the clone is expanded.

TRBJ1-3,once,TRBV6-1,NA,TGTGCCAGCAGTGAAGGTCCTACAGGCACCATATATTTT,CASSEGPTGTIYF
TRBJ2-5,NA,TRBV5-1,TRBD1,TGCGCCAGCAGCTTAAGGACAGGCCAAGAGACCCAGTACTTC,CASSLRTGQETQYF
TRBJ2-7,NA,TRBV28,NA,TGTGCCAGCAGTTTTGAGGGCGAGCAGTACTTC,CASSFEGEQYF
TRBJ2-7,NA,TRBV2,NA,TGTGCCAGCAGTTCCGGGGGGCGAACCTACGAGCAGTACTTC,CASSSGGRTYEQYF
TRBJ1-1,NA,TRBV7-9,NA,TGTGCCAGCAGCTTAGACGGGGGGCTTTGGTCTACTGAAGCTTTCTTT,CASSLDGGLWSTEAFF
TRBJ2-5,NA,TRBV4-3,TRBD2,TGCGCCAGCAGCCGCCTATGGGGGGGCCAAGAGACCCAGTACTTC,CASSRLWGGQETQYF
TRBJ2-3,NA,TRBV5-1,TRBD2,TGCGCCAGCAGGCCTAGCGGGAGAAATACAGATACGCAGTATTTT,CASRPSGRNTDTQYF
TRBJ2-2,NA,TRBV7-9,NA,TGTGCCAGCAGCTTAGACAGCGGGGAGCTGTTTTTT,CASSLDSGELFF
TRBJ2-1,NA,TRBV10-1,NA,TGCGCCAGCAGCCCTGTTCGGAATGAGCAGTTCTTC,CASSPVRNEQFF
TRBJ2-5,NA,TRBV5-4,NA,TGTGCCAGCAGCTTGGATCCAGGGCAAGAGACCCAGTACTTC,CASSLDPGQETQYF
TRBJ2-3,few,TRBV4-3,TRBD2,TGCGCCAGCTCCGGGACTAGCGGGGGAACAGATACGCAGTATTTT,CASSGTSGGTDTQYF
TRBJ2-7,NA,TRBV2,NA,TGTGCCAGCAACCGGGGGACGGGACCCTACGAGCAGTACTTC,CASNRGTGPYEQYF
TRBJ2-2,NA,TRBV6-5,TRBD2,TGTGCCAGCAGTGACTTGGGACTAGCCGTCGGGGAGCTGTTTTTT,CASSDLGLAVGELFF
TRBJ2-2,NA,TRBV9,NA,TGTGCCAGCAGCGTAGTGGGCAGGGAAGCCGGGGAGCTGTTTTTT,CASSVVGREAGELFF
TRBJ2-5,NA,TRBV27,NA,TGTGCCAGCAGTTCCGCGAGGGCAGGCGGCCCCAGGGAGACCCAGTACTTC,CASSSARAGGPRETQYF
TRBJ2-3,NA,TRBV7-6,TRBD1,TGTGCCAGCAGCTTAGGCTACGGACAGGTGGGGTTGGAAGATACGCAGTATTTT,CASSLGYGQVGLEDTQYF
TRBJ2-5,NA,TRBV5-1,TRBD2,TGCGCCAGCAGCTTGGCCGGACTAGCGGGGGGTCAAGAGACCCAGTACTTC,CASSLAGLAGGQETQYF
TRBJ2-2,NA,TRBV6-1,NA,TGTGCCAGCAGTGAAGCGATCTTAGCGAACACCGGGGAGCTGTTTTTT,CASSEAILANTGELFF
TRBJ1-2,NA,TRBV25-1,TRBD1,TGTGCCAGCAGCGCCGGGACAGGGGCACGGGGCTATGGCTACACCTTC,CASSAGTGARGYGYTF
TRBJ2-1,NA,TRBV2,TRBD2,TGTGCCAGCAGTTACCTAGCGGGGGGTTTCAATGAGCAGTTCTTC,CASSYLAGGFNEQFF
TRBJ1-2,NA,TRBV5-8,NA,TGTGCCAGCAGCTTGGTCGTGGCGACAATCATGGGCTACACCTTC,CASSLVVATIMGYTF
TRBJ1-1,NA,TRBV27,NA,TGTGCCAGCAGTTTACGCACACCCAAGAACACTGAAGCTTTCTTT,CASSLRTPKNTEAFF
TRBJ2-1,NA,TRBV30,TRBD1,TGTGCCTGGAGTGGACAGGGCAGCCTAGCCTTAAGCAATGAGCAGTTCTTC,CAWSGQGSLALSNEQFF
TRBJ2-2,NA,TRBV18,NA,TGTGCCAGCTCAGGGACAAAGACCGGGGAGCTGTTTTTT,CASSGTKTGELFF
TRBJ2-3,NA,TRBV4-1,TRBD2,TGCGCCAGCAGCCAAGATTTCAGCGGGAAGAGAGATACGCAGTATTTT,CASSQDFSGKRDTQYF
TRBJ2-3,NA,TRBV6-5,TRBD1,TGTGCCAGCAGCCAGGACAGGGTAGACACAGATACGCAGTATTTT,CASSQDRVDTDTQYF
TRBJ1-4,NA,TRBV6-1,TRBD1,TGTGCCAGCAGTGTCCTCCGGGACAGGGATGAAAAACTGTTTTTT,CASSVLRDRDEKLFF
TRBJ2-7,NA,TRBV27,TRBD1,TGTGCCAGCAGGGGGACAGGCGACTACGAGCAGTACTTC,CASRGTGDYEQYF
TRBJ1-1,once,TRBV6-5,NA,TGTGCCAGCAGTTACTCGAAACAGCTCACTGAAGCTTTCTTT,CASSYSKQLTEAFF
TRBJ2-2,NA,TRBV5-1,NA,TGCGCCAGCAGCTTGGGGCAGTCCCCCGGGGAGCTGTTTTTT,CASSLGQSPGELFF
TRBJ2-3,NA,TRBV11-3,TRBD1,TGTGCCAGCAGCTTAGGGGGACAGGGAGTTGCAGATACGCAGTATTTT,CASSLGGQGVADTQYF
TRBJ2-2,NA,TRBV12-2,NA,TGTGCAAGTCGACATGACAGGGGACAGAACACCGGGGAGCTGTTTTTT,CASRHDRGQNTGELFF
TRBJ2-7,NA,TRBV5-1,NA,TGCGCCAGCAGCTTGTCCCTCCTAGAGGGCTACGAGCAGTACTTC,CASSLSLLEGYEQYF
TRBJ1-5,NA,TRBV6-1,NA,TGTGCCAGCAGTGACCTTATCAATCAGCCCCAGCATTTT,CASSDLINQPQHF
TRBJ1-1,NA,TRBV27,NA,TGTGCCAGCAGTTCCTACAGGGATTATACTGAAGCTTTCTTT,CASSSYRDYTEAFF
TRBJ2-7,once,TRBV5-5,TRBD2,TGTGCCAGCAGCTTCAGCGGGAGGGCCCCCTACGAGCAGTACTTC,CASSFSGRAPYEQYF
TRBJ2-2,NA,TRBV6-5,NA,TGTGCCAGCAGTTACGACAGGAACACCGGGGAGCTGTTTTTT,CASSYDRNTGELFF
TRBJ2-7,NA,TRBV14,NA,TGTGCCAGCAGCACTCGGGACATTCAAGCCTACGAGCAGTACTTC,CASSTRDIQAYEQYF
TRBJ1-1,NA,TRBV2,NA,TGTGCCAGCAGCCCTGGCGGGTCAAAGGGGAACACTGAAGCTTTCTTT,CASSPGGSKGNTEAFF
TRBJ1-5,NA,TRBV6-5,NA,TGTGCCAGCAGTTCCTCGCAGGGGAGCAATCAGCCCCAGCATTTT,CASSSSQGSNQPQHF
TRBJ2-7,NA,TRBV5-1,TRBD1,TGCGCCAGCAGCATGGGACAGGGCTACTCTTTCTCCTACGAGCAGTACTTC,CASSMGQGYSFSYEQYF
TRBJ2-7,NA,TRBV11-1,NA,TGTGCCAGCAGCCTACAGGACCGAGCCTACGAGCAGTACTTC,CASSLQDRAYEQYF
TRBJ2-1,NA,TRBV12-1,NA,TGTGCTTCTTTTTTCGCGGGAGGGCCTCGCGATGAGCAGTTCTTC,CASFFAGGPRDEQFF
TRBJ1-2,few,TRBV4-1,NA,TGCGCCAGCAGCCAAGGCGTAGTAGCTAACTATGGCTACACCTTC,CASSQGVVANYGYTF
TRBJ2-3,NA,TRBV29-1,NA,TGCAGCGTTGAAGTTTCAGGCACAGATACGCAGTATTTT,CSVEVSGTDTQYF
TRBJ2-7,NA,TRBV9,NA,TGTGCCAGCAGCGTAGACGCGGGGTCTCGGAGTTACGAGCAGTACTTC,CASSVDAGSRSYEQYF
TRBJ1-1,NA,TRBV18,NA,TGTGCCAGCTCACCAACAGGGTTAACTGAAGCTTTCTTT,CASSPTGLTEAFF
TRBJ2-2,NA,TRBV5-1,NA,TGCGCCAGCAGCTTTGGGGGCTCGAACACCGGGGAGCTGTTTTTT,CASSFGGSNTGELFF
TRBJ2-2,NA,TRBV10-1,NA,TGCGCCAGCAGTTACAGGGATACCGGGGAGCTGTTTTTT,CASSYRDTGELFF
TRBJ2-7,few,TRBV7-8,NA,TGTGCCAGCAGCTTAGACGGGACTCCAGTTTACGAGCAGTACTTC,CASSLDGTPVYEQYF
TRBJ1-2,NA,TRBV7-2,TRBD1,TGTGCCAGCAGCCCCAGGGGGCTCAGCGATGGCTACACCTTC,CASSPRGLSDGYTF
TRBJ2-1,NA,TRBV6-5,NA,TGTGCCAGCAGTTCCCGGAGTCGTTACAATGAGCAGTTCTTC,CASSSRSRYNEQFF
TRBJ2-5,NA,TRBV19,NA,TGTGCCAGTAGTATAACTGGAGACTCCGGGGAGACCCAGTACTTC,CASSITGDSGETQYF
TRBJ2-7,NA,TRBV29-1,TRBD1,TGCAGCGTTGTAGCCTGGACAGGGTCGGACGAGCAGTACTTC,CSVVAWTGSDEQYF
TRBJ2-3,NA,TRBV4-3,NA,TGCGCCAGCAGCCAAGCTTCCAGGGGCGGCGATACGCAGTATTTT,CASSQASRGGDTQYF